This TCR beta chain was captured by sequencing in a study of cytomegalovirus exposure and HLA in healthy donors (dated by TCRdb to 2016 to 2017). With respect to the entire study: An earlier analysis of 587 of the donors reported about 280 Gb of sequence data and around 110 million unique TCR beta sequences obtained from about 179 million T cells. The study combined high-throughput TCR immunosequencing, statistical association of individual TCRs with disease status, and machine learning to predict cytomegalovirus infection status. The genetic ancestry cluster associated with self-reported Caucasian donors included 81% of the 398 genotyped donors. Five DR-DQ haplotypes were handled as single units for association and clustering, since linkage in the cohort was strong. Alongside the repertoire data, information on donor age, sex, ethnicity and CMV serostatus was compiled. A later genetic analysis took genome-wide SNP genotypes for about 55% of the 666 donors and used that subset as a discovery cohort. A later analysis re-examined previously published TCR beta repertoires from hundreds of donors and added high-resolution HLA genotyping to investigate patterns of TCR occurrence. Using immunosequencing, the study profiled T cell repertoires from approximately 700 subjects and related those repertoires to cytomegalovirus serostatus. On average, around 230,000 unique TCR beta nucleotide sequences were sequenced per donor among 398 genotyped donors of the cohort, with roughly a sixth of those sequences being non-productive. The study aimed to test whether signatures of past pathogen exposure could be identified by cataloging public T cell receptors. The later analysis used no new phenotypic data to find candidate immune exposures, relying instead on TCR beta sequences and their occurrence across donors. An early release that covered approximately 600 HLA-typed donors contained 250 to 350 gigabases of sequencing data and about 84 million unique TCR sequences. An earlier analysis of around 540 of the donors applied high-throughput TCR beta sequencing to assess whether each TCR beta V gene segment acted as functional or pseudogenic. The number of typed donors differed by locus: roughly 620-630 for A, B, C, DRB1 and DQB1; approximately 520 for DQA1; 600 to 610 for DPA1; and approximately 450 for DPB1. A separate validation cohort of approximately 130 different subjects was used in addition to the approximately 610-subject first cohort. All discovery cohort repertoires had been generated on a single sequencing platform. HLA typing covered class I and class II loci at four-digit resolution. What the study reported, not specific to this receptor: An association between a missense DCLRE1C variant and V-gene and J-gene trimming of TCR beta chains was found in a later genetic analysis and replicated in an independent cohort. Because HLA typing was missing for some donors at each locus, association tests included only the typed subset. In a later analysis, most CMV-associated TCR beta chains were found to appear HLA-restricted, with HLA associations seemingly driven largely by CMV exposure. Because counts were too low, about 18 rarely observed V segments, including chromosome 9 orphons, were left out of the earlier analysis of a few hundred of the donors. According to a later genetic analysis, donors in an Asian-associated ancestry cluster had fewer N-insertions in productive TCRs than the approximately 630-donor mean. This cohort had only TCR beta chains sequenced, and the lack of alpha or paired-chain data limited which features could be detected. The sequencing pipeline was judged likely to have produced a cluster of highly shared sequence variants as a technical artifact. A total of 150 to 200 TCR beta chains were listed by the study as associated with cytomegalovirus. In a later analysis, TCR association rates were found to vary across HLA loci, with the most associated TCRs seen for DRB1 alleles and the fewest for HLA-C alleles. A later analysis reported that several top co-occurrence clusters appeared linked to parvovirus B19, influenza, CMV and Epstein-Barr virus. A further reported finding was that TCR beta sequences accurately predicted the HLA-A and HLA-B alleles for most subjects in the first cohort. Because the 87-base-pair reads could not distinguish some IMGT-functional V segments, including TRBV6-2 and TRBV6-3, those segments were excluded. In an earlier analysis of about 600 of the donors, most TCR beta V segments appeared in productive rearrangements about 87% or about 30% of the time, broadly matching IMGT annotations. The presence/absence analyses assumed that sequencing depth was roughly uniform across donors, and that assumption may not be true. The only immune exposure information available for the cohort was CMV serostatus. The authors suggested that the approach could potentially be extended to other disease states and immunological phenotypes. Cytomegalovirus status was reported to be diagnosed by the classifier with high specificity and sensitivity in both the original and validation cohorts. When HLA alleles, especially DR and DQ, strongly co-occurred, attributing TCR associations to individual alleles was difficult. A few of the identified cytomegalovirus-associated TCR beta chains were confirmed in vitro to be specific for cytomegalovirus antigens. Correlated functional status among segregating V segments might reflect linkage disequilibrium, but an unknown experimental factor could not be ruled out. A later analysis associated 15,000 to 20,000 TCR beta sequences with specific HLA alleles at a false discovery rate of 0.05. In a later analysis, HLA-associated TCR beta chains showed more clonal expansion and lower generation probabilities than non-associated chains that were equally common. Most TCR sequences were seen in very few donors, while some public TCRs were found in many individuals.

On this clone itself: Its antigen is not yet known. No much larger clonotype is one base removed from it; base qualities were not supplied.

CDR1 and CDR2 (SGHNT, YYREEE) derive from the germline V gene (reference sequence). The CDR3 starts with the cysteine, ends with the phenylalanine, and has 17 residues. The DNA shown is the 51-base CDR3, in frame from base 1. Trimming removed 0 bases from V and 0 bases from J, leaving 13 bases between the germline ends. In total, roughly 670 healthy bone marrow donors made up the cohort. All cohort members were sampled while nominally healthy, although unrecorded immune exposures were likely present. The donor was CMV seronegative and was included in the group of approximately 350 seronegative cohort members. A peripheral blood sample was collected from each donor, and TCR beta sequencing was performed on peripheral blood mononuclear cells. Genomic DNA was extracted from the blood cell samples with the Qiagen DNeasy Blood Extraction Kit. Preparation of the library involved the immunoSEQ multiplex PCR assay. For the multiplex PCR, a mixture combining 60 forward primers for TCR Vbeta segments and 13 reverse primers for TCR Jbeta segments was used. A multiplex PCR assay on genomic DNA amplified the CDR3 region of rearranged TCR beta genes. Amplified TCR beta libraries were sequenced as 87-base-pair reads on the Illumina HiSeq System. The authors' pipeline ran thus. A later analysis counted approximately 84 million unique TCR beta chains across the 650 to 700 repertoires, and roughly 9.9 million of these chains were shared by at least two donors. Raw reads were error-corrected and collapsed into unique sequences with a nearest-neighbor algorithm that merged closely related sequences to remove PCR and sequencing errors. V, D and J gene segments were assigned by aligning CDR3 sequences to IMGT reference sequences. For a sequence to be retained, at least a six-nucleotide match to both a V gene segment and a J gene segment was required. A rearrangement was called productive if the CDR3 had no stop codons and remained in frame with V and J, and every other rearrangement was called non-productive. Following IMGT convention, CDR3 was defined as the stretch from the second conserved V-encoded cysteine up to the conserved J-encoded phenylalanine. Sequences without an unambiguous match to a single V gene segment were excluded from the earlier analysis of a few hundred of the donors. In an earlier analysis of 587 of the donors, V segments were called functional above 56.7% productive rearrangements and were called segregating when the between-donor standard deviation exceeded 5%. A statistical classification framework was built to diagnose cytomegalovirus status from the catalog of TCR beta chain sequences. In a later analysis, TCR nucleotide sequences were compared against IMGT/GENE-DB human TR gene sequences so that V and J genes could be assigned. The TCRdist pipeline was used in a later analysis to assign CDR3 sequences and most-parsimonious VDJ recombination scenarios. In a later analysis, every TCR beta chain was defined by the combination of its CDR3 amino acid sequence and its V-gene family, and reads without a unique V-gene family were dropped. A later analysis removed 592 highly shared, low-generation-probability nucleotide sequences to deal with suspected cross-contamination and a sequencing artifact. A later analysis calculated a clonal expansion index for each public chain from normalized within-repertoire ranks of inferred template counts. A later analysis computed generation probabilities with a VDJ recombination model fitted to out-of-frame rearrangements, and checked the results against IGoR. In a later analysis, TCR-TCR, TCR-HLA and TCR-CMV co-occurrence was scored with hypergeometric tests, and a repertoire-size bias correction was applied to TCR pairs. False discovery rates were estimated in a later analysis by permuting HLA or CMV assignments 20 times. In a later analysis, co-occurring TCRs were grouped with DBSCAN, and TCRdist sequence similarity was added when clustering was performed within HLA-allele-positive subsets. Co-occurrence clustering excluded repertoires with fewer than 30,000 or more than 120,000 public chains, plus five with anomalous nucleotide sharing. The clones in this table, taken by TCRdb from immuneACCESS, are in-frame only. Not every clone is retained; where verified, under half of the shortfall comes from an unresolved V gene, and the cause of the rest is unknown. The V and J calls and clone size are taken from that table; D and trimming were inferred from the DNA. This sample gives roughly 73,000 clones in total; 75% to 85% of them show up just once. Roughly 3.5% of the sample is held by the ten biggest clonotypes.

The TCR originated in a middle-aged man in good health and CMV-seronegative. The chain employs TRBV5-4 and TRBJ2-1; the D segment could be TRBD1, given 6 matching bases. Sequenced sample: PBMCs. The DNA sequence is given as TGTGCCAGCAGCTTGGGGGGGCCCAACCACTCCTACAATGAGCAGTTCTTC. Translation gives CASSLGGPNHSYNEQFF.